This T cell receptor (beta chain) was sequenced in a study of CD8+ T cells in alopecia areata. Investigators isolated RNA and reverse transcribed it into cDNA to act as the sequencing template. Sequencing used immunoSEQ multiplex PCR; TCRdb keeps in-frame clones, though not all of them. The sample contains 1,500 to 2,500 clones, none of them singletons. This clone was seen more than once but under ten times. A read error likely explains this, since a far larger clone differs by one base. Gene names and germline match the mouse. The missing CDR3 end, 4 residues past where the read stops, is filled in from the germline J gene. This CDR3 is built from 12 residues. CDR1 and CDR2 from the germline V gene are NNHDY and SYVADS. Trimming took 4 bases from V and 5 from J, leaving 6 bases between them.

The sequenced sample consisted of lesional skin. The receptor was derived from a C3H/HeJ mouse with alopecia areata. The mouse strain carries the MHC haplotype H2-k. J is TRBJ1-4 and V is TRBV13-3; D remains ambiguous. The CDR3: CASSIRNERLFF. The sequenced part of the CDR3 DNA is TGTGCCAGCAGTATCAGAAACGAA.